This TCR beta chain was recovered during a study of CD8+ T cells in alopecia areata. This clone was detected only a few times. This CDR3 spans 12 amino acids. The germline V and J ends were trimmed by 5 bases and 4 bases, with 7 bases remaining between them. CDR1 and CDR2 from the germline V gene are LNHDA and SQIVND (reference sequence). Once RNA had been extracted, it was reverse transcribed into cDNA to act as the sequencing template. Libraries were prepared by immunoSEQ multiplex PCR; TCRdb keeps only in-frame clonotypes and omits some of them. Of some 210,000 clones listed, approximately 52% are singletons.

The chain couples TRBV19 to TRBJ2-3; D remains ambiguous. The sequence came from a human donor with alopecia areata. This material consisted of CD4+ T cells sorted from blood, taken at week 0. The CDR3 nucleotides read TGTGCCAGTAGTCCCTCGGCAGATACGCAGTATTTT. This gives the protein CASSPSADTQYF.